This T cell receptor (beta chain) came from a study of blood T cells in healthy people across ages. General study findings and limits: Naive T cell percentage showed a strong correlation with TCR beta diversity. Those diversity estimates obtained from one million T cells were thought to be underestimates.

As concerns this clonotype: The antigen is unknown. At one end, the junction sequence differs from germline, possibly due to a read error.

Germline CDR1 is SGHDN and CDR2 is FVKESK. This CDR3 has 12 amino acids. It was with a sample-barcoded 5' primer and a J-beta primer mix that a second PCR of roughly 6 to 12 cycles was run. TCRdb fed the 5' RACE reads into MiXCR, producing one record per CDR3 protein. The sample lists a few hundred thousand distinct CDR3 sequences, 25% to 35% occurring once. These same records also appear under a second study, on T cells of mothers and their children. According to that study: Nine systemically healthy Caucasian donors: three mothers, six children. With the M1S primer of the second PCR, sample barcodes and 2-4 random nucleotides were added.

The sequencing input was blood. The TCR was taken from a boy younger than 10 in good health. The rearrangement uses TRBV14 and TRBJ2-7; D remains ambiguous. The CDR3 loop reads CASSQEGNEQHF. The CDR3 nucleotides are TGTGCCAGCAGCCAAGAAGGCAACGAGCAGCACTTC.